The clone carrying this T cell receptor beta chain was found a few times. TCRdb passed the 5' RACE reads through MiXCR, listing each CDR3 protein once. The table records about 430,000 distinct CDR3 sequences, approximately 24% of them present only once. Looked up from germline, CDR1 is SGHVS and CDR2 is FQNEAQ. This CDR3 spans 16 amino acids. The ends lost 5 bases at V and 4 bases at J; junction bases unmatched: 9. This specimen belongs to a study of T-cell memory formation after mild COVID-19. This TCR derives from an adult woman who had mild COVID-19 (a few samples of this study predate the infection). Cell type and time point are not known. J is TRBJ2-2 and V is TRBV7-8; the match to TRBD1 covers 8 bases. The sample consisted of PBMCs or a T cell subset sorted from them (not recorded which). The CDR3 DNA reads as TGTGCCAGCAGCGGCTCAGGGGGCGCGGGCACCGGGGAGCTGTTTTTT. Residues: CASSGSGGAGTGELFF.